This entry lists 7 T cell receptor beta chains sequenced from one sample in a study of regulatory T cells in long-lasting Graves disease. Time point given: newly diagnosed GD, antithyroid drugs for less than 3 months. Construction of the TCR library relied on RNA isolated from PBMCs. The authors built TCR beta libraries using iRepertoire HTBI primers and Arm-PCR of CDR3 regions. MiXCR was run by TCRdb on the multiplex PCR reads, yielding one entry per CDR3 protein. Found here are roughly 420,000 distinct CDR3 sequences, 11% to 15% of them singletons; the top ten hold approximately 19%. The sample was also reused in another study, on T cells in Graves' hyperthyroidism and ophthalmopathy.

Sequences were derived from peripheral blood mononuclear cells (PBMCs), sampled at new diagnosis, from a patient treated with antithyroid drugs. These TCRs come from a woman in her forties or fifties with Graves disease.

This clonotype was seen many times. The genes are TRBV6-2 or TRBV6-3 and TRBJ2-1; D perhaps matches TRBD2 (6 bases). This CDR3 region has 14 residues. Germline V gene data show CDR1 as MNHEY and CDR2 as SVGEGT. Trimming removed 6 bases from V and 9 bases from J, with 18 bases in between. Here the CDR3 DNA reads TGTGCCAGCAGGGGGACTTGGTACAAACTTGAGCAGTTCTTC. Translation: CASRGTWYKLEQFF.

The rearrangement uses TRBV7-6 and TRBJ1-5; D is possibly TRBD1 (5 bases). Looked up from germline, CDR1 is SGHVS and CDR2 is FNYEAQ. Trimming took 5 bases from V and 12 from J, leaving 17 bases between them. CDR3 length: 13 residues. Here the CDR3 reads CASSPQGAANQHF. DNA of the CDR3: TGTGCCAGCAGCCCGCAAGGGGCTGCAAACCAGCATTTT.

This clonotype was observed at least ten times. The chain links TRBV7-9 to TRBJ2-7; D gene ambiguous. The germline V and J ends were trimmed by 1 base and 0 bases, with 10 bases remaining between them. The CDR3 runs to 15 residues. Germline V gene lookup returns CDR1 SEHNR and CDR2 FQNEAQ (reference sequence). CDR3 loop: CASSLVLGASYEQYF. DNA of the CDR3: TGTGCCAGCAGCTTAGTTCTTGGAGCCTCCTACGAGCAGTACTTC.

The J gene is TRBJ1-1, the V gene TRBV6-9; 8 nucleotides line up with TRBD1. The CDR3 loop spans 19 amino acids. The V segment lost 3 bases and the J segment 2 bases; nucleotides outside the gene matches: 17. CDR1 MNHGY and CDR2 SVAAGI come from the germline V gene. In DNA, the CDR3 is TGTGCCAGCAGTTACTCCCCCCCGAAAACGACAGGGGACAACACTGAAGCTTTCTTT. Its translation: CASSYSPPKTTGDNTEAFF.

In its sample, this clonotype was seen many times. V and J are TRBV18 and TRBJ2-3; 7 bases agree with TRBD2. Germline V gene data show CDR1 as KGHSH and CDR2 as LQKENI. V was clipped by 3 bases and J by 4 bases; unmatched bases: 10. The CDR3 loop spans 16 amino acids. Here the CDR3 DNA reads TGTGCCAGCTCACCTTCTAGCGGAGGAGCCTCAGATACGCAGTATTTT. Translating gives CASSPSSGGASDTQYF.

This clonotype appeared many times. This sequence joins TRBV2 and TRBJ1-5, with D possibly being TRBD1 (6 bases). Looked up from germline, CDR1 is SNHLY and CDR2 is FYNNEI. V lost 5 bases and J lost 2, with 13 bases in between. The CDR3 spans 15 residues. CDR3: CASSPEQGGNQPQHF. For the CDR3, the DNA is TGTGCCAGCAGTCCCGAACAGGGAGGCAATCAGCCCCAGCATTTT.

This clonotype was counted at least ten times. V and J are TRBV12-3 or TRBV12-4 and TRBJ2-7, with TRBD1 matching over 10 bases. The CDR3 sequence is 15 residues long. Losses at the gene ends were 1 base for V and 1 base for J; bases not matched to a gene: 1. The CDR3 DNA sequence: TGTGCCAGCAGTTTAGGGACAGGGGGTTCCTACGAGCAGTACTTC. Translation gives CASSLGTGGSYEQYF.